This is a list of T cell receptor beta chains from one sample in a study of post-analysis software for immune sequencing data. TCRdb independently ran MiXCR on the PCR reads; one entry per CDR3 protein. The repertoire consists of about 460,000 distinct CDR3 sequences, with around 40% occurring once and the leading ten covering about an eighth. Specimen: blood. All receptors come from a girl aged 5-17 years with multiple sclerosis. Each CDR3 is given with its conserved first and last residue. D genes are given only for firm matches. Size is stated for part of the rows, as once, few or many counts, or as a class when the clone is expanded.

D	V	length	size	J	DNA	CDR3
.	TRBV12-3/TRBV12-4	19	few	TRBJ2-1	TGTGCCAGCAGTTTTCCCCACGGATTTCTCTACCACCTTTACAATGAGCAGTTCTTC	CASSFPHGFLYHLYNEQFF
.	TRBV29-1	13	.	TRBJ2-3	TGCAGCGTTGAGGTCAGGGTGACAGATACGCAGTATTTT	CSVEVRVTDTQYF
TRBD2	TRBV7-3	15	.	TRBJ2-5	TGTGCCAGCAGCCCGACTAGCGGGAGTCACGAGACCCAGTACTTC	CASSPTSGSHETQYF
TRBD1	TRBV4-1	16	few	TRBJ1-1	TGCGCCAGCAGCCTGGCCTCCGGGACAGAGAACACTGAAGCTTTCTTT	CASSLASGTENTEAFF
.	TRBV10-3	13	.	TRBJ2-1	TGTGCCAGCGCTAGCGCATACTACAATGAGCAGTTCTTC	CASASAYYNEQFF
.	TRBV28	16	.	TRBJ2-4	TGTGCCAGCAGTTTACGCATTAGGGGAGGGGGAAACATTCAGTACTTC	CASSLRIRGGGNIQYF
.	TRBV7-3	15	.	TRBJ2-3	TGTGCCAGCAGACCAAACACAGGGAGCACAGATACGCTGTATTTT	CASRPNTGSTDTLYF
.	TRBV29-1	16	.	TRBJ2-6	TGCAGCGTTGAAGATCATAACCTCTCTGGGGCCAACGTCCTGACTTTC	CSVEDHNLSGANVLTF
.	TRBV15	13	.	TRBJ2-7	TGTGCCACCAGCTATTCGTGGGGGAAGGAGCAGTACTTC	CATSYSWGKEQYF
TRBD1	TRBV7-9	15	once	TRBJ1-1	TGTGCCAGCAGCTTAGCGGGAGGACAGGGAGCTGAAGCTTTCTTT	CASSLAGGQGAEAFF
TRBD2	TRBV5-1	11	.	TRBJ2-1	TGCGCCAGCAGCAACGGACTAGCGCAGTTCTTC	CASSNGLAQFF
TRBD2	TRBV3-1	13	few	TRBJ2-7	TGTGCCAGCAGCCCTCTAGCGGGGTACGAGCAGTACTTC	CASSPLAGYEQYF
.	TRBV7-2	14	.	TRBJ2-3	TGTGCCAGCACCGTACTCCCGAACGGAGATACGCAGTATTTT	CASTVLPNGDTQYF
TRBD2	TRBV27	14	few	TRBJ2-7	TGTGCCAGCAGTTCCCAAGCGGGAGCCTACGAGCAGTACTTC	CASSSQAGAYEQYF
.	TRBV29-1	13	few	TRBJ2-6	TGCAGCGTTGAATTCTCTGGGGCCAACGTCCTGACTTTC	CSVEFSGANVLTF